Shown below are 15 T cell receptor beta chains from a single sample sequenced in a study of identical twins. Each CDR3 protein is one row after TCRdb ran MiXCR on the 5' RACE reads. The data show 500,000 or so distinct CDR3 sequences, approximately 15% seen once. The same specimen was also included in a second study, on yellow fever vaccine responses in identical twins.

Sequencing input: CD4+ T cells sorted from blood. These TCRs come from a woman under 30 in good health.

This clonotype showed up just a few times. V is TRBV6-2 or TRBV6-3 and J is TRBJ2-1; tentative D call: TRBD1 (6 bases). Trimming removed 8 bases from V and 7 bases from J, with 15 bases in between. Germline CDR1 MNHEY, CDR2 SVGEGT. The CDR3 has 13 residues. CDR3 DNA sequence: TGTGCCAGCCTTCAGGGGCGGTTTAATGAGCAGTTCTTC. Amino acid sequence: CASLQGRFNEQFF.

This clonotype was counted at least ten times. The chain combines TRBV3-1 with TRBJ2-3; D is possibly TRBD2 (5 bases). Germline lookup yields CDR1 LGHDT and CDR2 YNNKEL (reference sequence). This CDR3 spans 14 amino acids. V lost 1 base and J lost 0, with 5 bases in between. DNA of the CDR3: TGTGCCAGCAGCCAAGGAGGGAGCACAGATACGCAGTATTTT. Translation: CASSQGGSTDTQYF.

This chain connects TRBV24-1 to TRBJ1-2, with 7 bases that match TRBD1. V shed 5 bases, J shed 4 bases, and the junction held 9 bases outside the gene matches. The CDR3 is 15 amino acids. Looked up from germline, CDR1 is KGHDR and CDR2 is SFDVKD. CDR3 nucleotides: TGTGCCACCAGTGCTGCGACAGGGAACTTCTATGGCTACACCTTC. Translated, it gives CATSAATGNFYGYTF.

Ten or more counts support this clonotype. This sequence joins TRBV10-3 and TRBJ1-3; D is uncertain. Looked up from germline, CDR1 is ENHRY and CDR2 is SYGVKD. CDR3 length equals 14 residues. Trimming took off 6 bases at V and 1 base at J, with 10 bases between the two ends. The CDR3 DNA reads as TGTGCCATCAGCGCTGACAATTCTGGAAACACCATATATTTT. Translation: CAISADNSGNTIYF.

This clonotype was seen at least ten times. This chain links TRBV3-1 with TRBJ2-1, with 9 nucleotides matching TRBD2. The V gene's germline CDR1 is LGHDT and CDR2 YNNKEL (reference sequence). This CDR3 is built from 16 residues. J was trimmed by 0 bases and V by 5 bases; bases with no gene match: 5. The CDR3 nucleotides are TGTGCCAGCAGCGCATTAGCGGGAGCCTCCTACAATGAGCAGTTCTTC. It specifies CASSALAGASYNEQFF.

The chain recombines TRBV20-1 with TRBJ2-1; 10 bases agree with TRBD2. There are 14 residues in the CDR3. V lost 5 bases and J lost 5; bases outside the gene matches: 6. Germline V gene sequence: CDR1 DFQATT, CDR2 SNEGSKA (reference sequence). The chain's CDR3 is CSAPTSGTDNEQFF. The DNA of the CDR3 is TGCAGTGCTCCTACTAGCGGGACCGACAATGAGCAGTTCTTC.

This clonotype was counted at least ten times. The chain is built from TRBV7-9 and TRBJ1-4; possibly TRBD1 for D (5 bases). The CDR3 extends over 15 amino acids. Trimming pared 5 bases from V and 0 bases from J, leaving 10 bases between. CDR1 and CDR2 from the germline V gene are SEHNR and FQNEAQ (reference sequence). CDR3 protein: CASSKGQATNEKLFF. CDR3 coding DNA: TGTGCCAGCAGCAAAGGACAAGCAACTAATGAAAAACTGTTTTTT. The complete variable domain, with remaining parts taken from reference TRBV7-9 and TRBJ1-4, reads DTGVSQNPRHKITKRGQNVTFRCDPISEHNRLYWYRQTLGQGPEFLTYFQNEAQLEKSRLLSDRFSAERPKGSFSTLEIQRTEQGDSAMYLCASSKGQATNEKLFFGSGTQLSVL.

This clonotype came up a few times. This chain links TRBV19 with TRBJ2-7; 7 positions match TRBD2. The J segment lost 0 bases and the V segment lost 3 bases, leaving 2 bases of the junction unmatched. Per germline, CDR1 LNHDA and CDR2 SQIVND (reference sequence). The CDR3 is made up of 14 amino acids. CDR3: CASSIASGSYEQYF. In DNA, the CDR3 is TGTGCCAGTAGTATCGCTAGCGGCTCCTACGAGCAGTACTTC.

This clonotype was counted between two and nine times. CDR3 coding DNA: TGTGCCAGCAGCTACGCGTGGGGTGAAAAACTGTTTTTT. Translating it yields CASSYAWGEKLFF. J is TRBJ1-4 and V is TRBV11-2; D remains ambiguous. The V end was cut by 4 bases, the J end by 7 bases, with 10 bases between. Germline V lookup: CDR1 SGHAT, CDR2 FQNNGV. CDR3 length equals 13 residues. Variable domain in full (rest from reference TRBV11-2 and TRBJ1-4): EAGVAQSPRYKIIEKRQSVAFWCNPISGHATLYWYQQILGQGPKLLIQFQNNGVVDDSQLPKDRFSAERLKGVDSTLKIQPAKLEDSAVYLCASSYAWGEKLFFGSGTQLSVL.

This clonotype was seen a handful of times. The V call is TRBV2, the J call TRBJ2-3, with unresolved D. This CDR3 has 11 residues. Per germline, CDR1 SNHLY and CDR2 FYNNEI. V was pared by 1 base and J by 12 bases, with 8 bases between. The CDR3 here is CASSEEGYQYF. The CDR3 nucleotides are TGTGCCAGCAGTGAAGAAGGCTACCAGTATTTT.

The chain combines TRBV7-2 with TRBJ1-1; the D gene is possibly TRBD1 (6 bases). Germline V gives CDR1 SGHTA, CDR2 FQGNSA. Trimming pared 6 bases from V and 3 bases from J, leaving 17 bases between. This CDR3 is 15 amino acids long. Here the CDR3 reads CASSYGGAGDTEAFF. Here the CDR3 DNA reads TGTGCCAGCAGTTACGGGGGCGCGGGGGACACTGAAGCTTTCTTT.

This clonotype showed up many times. V gene TRBV12-3 or TRBV12-4 combines with J gene TRBJ2-3; D uncertain. This CDR3 is built from 12 residues. Between the trimmed V and J ends, which lost 2 bases and 4 bases, there was a span of 4 bases. Written as DNA, the CDR3 is TGTGCCAGCAGTTTACCCCCAGATACGCAGTATTTT. Its translation: CASSLPPDTQYF.

CDR3 loop: CASTGLTFNTGELFF. The CDR3 DNA sequence: TGTGCCAGCACCGGACTTACTTTTAACACCGGGGAGCTGTTTTTT. This chain uses TRBV2 with TRBJ2-2, with D maybe TRBD2 (5 bases). The CDR3 length is 15 residues. V lost 7 bases and J lost 2, with 14 bases in between. Per germline, CDR1 SNHLY and CDR2 FYNNEI.

CDR3 coding DNA: TGTGCCAGCAGTGTTAGTGGGGGCAATCAGCCCCAGCATTTT. This translates into CASSVSGGNQPQHF. The chain employs TRBV2 and TRBJ1-5; D ambiguous. Trimming shortened V by 4 bases and J by 2 bases, and 9 bases separated the two germline ends. The CDR3 is 14 residues long. Per germline, CDR1 SNHLY and CDR2 FYNNEI.

The chain links TRBV5-1 to TRBJ2-1; 8 bases fit TRBD1. The CDR3 runs 17 residues. Germline loops: CDR1 SGHRS, CDR2 YFSETQ. J was trimmed by 9 bases and V by 0 bases; bases with no gene match: 14. CDR3 loop: CASSLALGQGRASEQFF. As DNA, the CDR3 is TGCGCCAGCAGCTTGGCTCTCGGACAGGGTCGTGCGAGTGAGCAGTTCTTC.